A single T cell receptor (beta chain) is shown here with its context. CDR1 DFQATT and CDR2 SNEGSKA come from the germline V gene (reference sequence). This CDR3 spans 20 amino acids. V lost 3 bases to trimming and J lost 4 bases; unmatched junction nucleotides: 19. This sample was taken from a study of blood T cell repertoires in COVID-19. Sequencing was performed with immunoSEQ multiplex PCR; in TCRdb, only in-frame clones are kept and a portion is missing. Among approximately 200,000 clones listed, roughly 87% were seen once. Sequencing was done on a sample of PBMCs or T cells enriched from blood (not recorded which). This chain connects TRBV20-1 to TRBJ2-3; TRBD2 matches at 13 bases. The clonotype originates from a woman aged 40 to 50 with acute COVID-19. The CDR3 reads CSASQTEQGTSGVFADTQYF. CDR3 nucleotides: TGCAGTGCTAGTCAGACAGAGCAGGGGACTAGCGGGGTTTTTGCAGATACGCAGTATTTT.